This record concerns one T cell receptor (beta chain) sequence. Antigen specificity is unknown. The protocol was immunoSEQ multiplex PCR, while the TCRdb copy is restricted to in-frame clones and leaves out a portion. Of around 94,000 clones in the sample, approximately 90% were seen once. This sample was included in a study of T cell responses to AZD1222 COVID-19 vaccine. This CDR3 contains 16 residues. The V gene end was trimmed by 5 bases and the J gene end by 5 bases; junction bases not matched to a gene: 9. Germline assignment: CDR1 SEHNR and CDR2 FQNEAQ (reference sequence). Study-wide results and limits: Only a handful of people who got AZD1222 tested seropositive at baseline.

Sequencing was performed on peripheral blood, taken on day 0 of AZD1222 vaccination. The origin of this receptor is an adult in good health. V is TRBV7-9 and J is TRBJ2-1; 10 nucleotides line up with TRBD1. CDR3 in DNA: TGTGCCAGCAGCCTCCGGGGACAGGGGTTCGACAATGAGCAGTTCTTC. Translating gives CASSLRGQGFDNEQFF.